This is a list of T cell receptor beta chains from one sample in a study of T cells in Graves' hyperthyroidism and ophthalmopathy. From the multiplex PCR reads, TCRdb called clonotypes with MiXCR, one entry per CDR3 protein. Of hundreds of thousands of distinct CDR3 sequences in the sample, 35% to 40% are singletons; the top ten hold 7.5% to 9.5%. Sequenced sample: blood. These receptors all stem from a man between 18 and 29 years old with Graves' hyperthyroidism. Each CDR3 is given with its conserved first and last residue. The D gene is left open where the match is weak. For some rows the clone size is stated as once, few or many, or as a class when expanded; others skip it.

TRBJ1-2	TRBV12-3/TRBV12-4	many	11	NA	CASSLGEGHTF	TGTGCCAGCAGTTTAGGGGAGGGACACACCTTC
TRBJ2-1	TRBV9	NA	15	TRBD2	CASSVGSGDYNEQFF	TGTGCCAGCAGCGTAGGTAGCGGGGACTACAATGAGCAGTTCTTC
TRBJ1-2	TRBV12-3/TRBV12-4	NA	14	TRBD1	CASRGTGANYGYTF	TGTGCCAGCAGGGGGACAGGAGCCAACTATGGCTACACCTTC
TRBJ2-6	TRBV29-1	once	11	NA	CSGAGWNTEAF	TGCAGCGGCGCGGGGTGGAACACTGAAGCTTTC
TRBJ2-7	TRBV7-8	NA	12	NA	CASIARGNEQYF	TGTGCCAGCATAGCTAGGGGGAACGAGCAGTACTTC
TRBJ1-1	TRBV5-8	few	12	NA	CASSWGDGKAFF	TGTGCCAGCAGCTGGGGCGATGGGAAAGCTTTCTTT
TRBJ1-4	TRBV2	many	13	NA	CARNRDQGEKLFF	TGTGCCAGAAACCGGGACCAGGGGGAAAAACTGTTTTTT
TRBJ1-5	TRBV2	NA	13	NA	CASRSEGDQPQHF	TGTGCCAGCAGGTCTGAGGGGGATCAGCCCCAGCATTTT
TRBJ2-7	TRBV7-9	few	17	TRBD2	CASSLIATSGLSYEQYF	TGTGCCAGCAGCCTGATCGCAACTAGCGGACTATCCTACGAGCAGTACTTC
TRBJ2-7	TRBV7-8	few	14	NA	CASSPPRGGYEQYF	TGTGCCAGCAGTCCCCCTAGGGGGGGCTACGAGCAGTACTTC
TRBJ2-6	TRBV2	NA	14	NA	CASRRASGANVLTF	TGTGCCAGCAGGCGGGCTTCTGGGGCCAACGTCCTGACTTTC
TRBJ2-5	TRBV19	NA	14	TRBD2	CASSVGLAEETQYF	TGTGCCAGTAGTGTCGGACTAGCGGAAGAGACCCAGTACTTC
TRBJ1-2	TRBV7-9	many	12	NA	CASSYEAGSYTF	TGTGCCAGCAGCTACGAGGCTGGCAGCTACACCTTC
TRBJ1-6	TRBV12-3/TRBV12-4	few	15	NA	CASSTRQAYNSPLHF	TGTGCCAGCAGTACCCGACAGGCCTATAATTCACCCCTCCACTTT
TRBJ2-7	TRBV4-1	NA	14	NA	CASSQVSGSHEQYF	TGCGCCAGCAGCCAAGTCTCGGGGTCTCACGAGCAGTACTTC
TRBJ1-2	TRBV12-3/TRBV12-4	NA	13	NA	CASSFNAAHGYTF	TGTGCCAGCAGTTTTAACGCGGCCCATGGCTACACCTTC
TRBJ1-2	TRBV2	many	14	NA	CASRRADEAYGYTF	TGTGCCAGCAGAAGGGCGGATGAAGCCTATGGCTACACCTTC
TRBJ2-6	TRBV24-1	NA	14	NA	CATQPRSGANVLTF	TGTGCCACCCAACCGCGCTCTGGGGCCAACGTCCTGACTTTC
TRBJ2-7	TRBV5-1	NA	14	NA	CASSSGDGGDEQYF	TGCGCCAGCAGCTCGGGTGACGGGGGCGACGAGCAGTACTTC
TRBJ1-6	TRBV29-1	many	14	TRBD1	CSANGQGYNSPLHF	TGCAGCGCGAACGGACAGGGCTATAATTCACCCCTCCACTTT
TRBJ1-1	TRBV20-1	many	13	NA	CSARPSGDTEAFF	TGCAGTGCTAGGCCCTCAGGGGACACTGAAGCTTTCTTT
TRBJ1-2	TRBV7-2	many	14	TRBD1	CASSEAGTGDGYTF	TGTGCCAGCAGCGAGGCCGGGACAGGAGATGGCTACACCTTC
TRBJ1-6	TRBV9	NA	18	TRBD1	CASSQDRGQSSYNSPLHF	TGTGCCAGCAGCCAAGACAGGGGGCAGAGCTCCTATAATTCACCCCTCCACTTT
TRBJ1-4	TRBV29-1	NA	12	NA	CGVGPGREKLFF	TGCGGCGTTGGTCCGGGGCGGGAAAAACTGTTTTTT
TRBJ2-7	TRBV28	NA	15	NA	CASSSKGTHPYEQYF	TGTGCCAGCAGTTCTAAGGGGACCCACCCCTACGAGCAGTACTTC
TRBJ1-1	TRBV11-2	few	16	TRBD1	CASSLVTRQGDTEAFF	TGTGCCAGCAGCTTAGTAACCCGACAGGGAGACACTGAAGCTTTCTTT
TRBJ2-7	TRBV7-9	NA	14	TRBD1	CASSLWDRGAEQYF	TGTGCCAGCAGCTTATGGGACAGGGGAGCCGAGCAGTACTTC
TRBJ2-7	TRBV7-9	NA	14	NA	CASSPFAVSYEQYF	TGTGCCAGCAGCCCGTTTGCGGTGAGCTACGAGCAGTACTTC
TRBJ2-6	TRBV7-9	NA	11	NA	CASSLTRAVTF	TGTGCCAGCAGCTTAACGAGGGCCGTGACTTTC
TRBJ2-2	TRBV12-3/TRBV12-4	many	13	NA	CASSARQSGELFF	TGTGCCAGCAGTGCAAGACAATCCGGGGAGCTGTTTTTT
TRBJ1-1	TRBV20-1	NA	14	TRBD1	CSARDPPQGVKLFF	TGCAGTGCTAGAGATCCCCCACAGGGGGTGAAGCTTTTCTTT
TRBJ2-7	TRBV19	NA	14	TRBD1	CASRKSDRAIEQYF	TGTGCCAGTAGAAAATCGGACAGGGCCATTGAGCAGTACTTC
TRBJ2-7	TRBV4-1	NA	16	NA	CASSQVISGGAYEQYF	TGCGCCAGCAGCCAGGTCATAAGCGGCGGTGCCTACGAGCAGTACTTC
TRBJ2-2	TRBV10-1	few	14	TRBD1	CASNRDRDGGELFF	TGCGCCAGTAACCGGGACAGGGACGGCGGGGAGCTGTTTTTT